This T cell receptor beta chain stems from a study of OX40 agonist ivuxolimab in advanced cancers. Study context: Three partial responders included one hepatocellular carcinoma patient and two cutaneous melanoma patients.

Profiled with immunoSEQ multiplex PCR; TCRdb holds only in-frame clones, not every one. The sample yields 90,000 or so clones, over 75% seen once. The CDR3 runs to 13 residues. The germline CDR1 and CDR2 sequences are SGHAT and FQNNGV. V dropped 2 bases and J dropped 6 bases, with 8 bases sitting between them. The TCR sequence derives from an adult with an advanced solid tumor such as melanoma, head and neck, liver or kidney cancer. The chain has TRBV11-2 and TRBJ1-3; D gene ambiguous. The specimen comprised CD4+ or CD8+ T cells sorted from blood, sampled in a trial of the OX40 agonist ivuxolimab. CDR3 sequence (DNA): TGTGCCAGCAGCTTATCTCCTGAAAACACCATATATTTT. Its protein product is CASSLSPENTIYF.